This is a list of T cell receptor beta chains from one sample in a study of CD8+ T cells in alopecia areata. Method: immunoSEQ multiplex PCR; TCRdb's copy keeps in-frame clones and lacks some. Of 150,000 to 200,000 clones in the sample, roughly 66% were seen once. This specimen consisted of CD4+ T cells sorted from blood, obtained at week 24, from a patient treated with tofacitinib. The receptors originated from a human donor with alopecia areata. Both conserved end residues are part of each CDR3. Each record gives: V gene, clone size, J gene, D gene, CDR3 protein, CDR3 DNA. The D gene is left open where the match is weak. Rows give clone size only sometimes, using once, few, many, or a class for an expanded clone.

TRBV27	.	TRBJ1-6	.	CASSLVSGLAYNSPLHF	TGTGCCAGCAGTTTAGTCTCGGGTCTGGCCTATAATTCACCCCTCCACTTT
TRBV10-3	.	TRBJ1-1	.	CAIGAGGIAFF	TGTGCCATCGGGGCGGGGGGAATAGCTTTCTTT
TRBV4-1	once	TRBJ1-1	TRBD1	CASSQPGQGNTEAFF	TGCGCCAGCAGCCAACCGGGACAGGGAAACACTGAAGCTTTCTTT
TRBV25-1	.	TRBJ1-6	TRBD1	CASSATGKRISPLHF	TGTGCCAGCAGTGCGACAGGGAAGAGGATTTCACCCCTCCACTTT
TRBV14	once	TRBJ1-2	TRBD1	CASSPNIRDRVESGYTF	TGTGCCAGCAGCCCTAACATCCGGGACAGGGTAGAAAGTGGCTACACCTTC
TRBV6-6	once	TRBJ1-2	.	CASSYGEEGGYTF	TGTGCCAGCAGTTACGGAGAGGAGGGAGGCTACACCTTC
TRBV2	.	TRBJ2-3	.	CASSGPGLRTDTQYF	TGTGCCAGCAGTGGCCCTGGACTGCGCACAGATACGCAGTATTTT
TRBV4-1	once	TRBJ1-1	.	CASSQIENTEAFF	TGCGCCAGCAGCCAAATAGAGAACACTGAAGCTTTCTTT
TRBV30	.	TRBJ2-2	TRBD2	CAWRVSGGGYTGELFF	TGTGCCTGGAGAGTTAGCGGGGGTGGTTACACCGGGGAGCTGTTTTTT
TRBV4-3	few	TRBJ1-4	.	CASSQEVGVKLFF	TGCGCCAGCAGCCAAGAAGTAGGAGTAAAACTGTTTTTT
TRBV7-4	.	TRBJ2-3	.	CASSPRPLPNHPPDTQYF	TGTGCCAGCAGCCCCCGACCCCTCCCGAATCATCCCCCAGATACGCAGTATTTT
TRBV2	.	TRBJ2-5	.	CASSTDSARETQYF	TGTGCCAGCAGTACTGACAGTGCCCGGGAGACCCAGTACTTC
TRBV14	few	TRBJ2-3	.	CASSPGVTQYF	TGTGCCAGCAGCCCAGGAGTTACGCAGTATTTT
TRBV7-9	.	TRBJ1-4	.	CASSFLKGTSEKLFF	TGTGCCAGCAGCTTCCTAAAAGGGACGAGTGAAAAACTGTTTTTT
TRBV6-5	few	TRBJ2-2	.	CASSYSEGNTGELFF	TGTGCCAGCAGTTACTCGGAGGGGAACACCGGGGAGCTGTTTTTT
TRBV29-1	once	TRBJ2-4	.	CSVAGVKNIQYF	TGCAGCGTTGCCGGGGTTAAAAACATTCAGTACTTC
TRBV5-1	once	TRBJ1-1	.	CASSQIGQNTEAFF	TGCGCCAGCAGCCAGATTGGACAGAACACTGAAGCTTTCTTT
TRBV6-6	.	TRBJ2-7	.	CASRAQGKFSYEQYF	TGTGCCAGCAGAGCACAGGGAAAGTTCTCCTACGAGCAGTACTTC
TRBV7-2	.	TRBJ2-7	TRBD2	CASSLLRGYEQYF	TGTGCCAGCAGCTTATTGCGGGGGTACGAGCAGTACTTC
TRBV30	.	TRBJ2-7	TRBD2	CAWRTSGGSYEQYF	TGTGCCTGGAGAACTAGCGGGGGGTCCTACGAGCAGTACTTC
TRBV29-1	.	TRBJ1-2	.	CSVEGTANYGYTF	TGCAGCGTTGAAGGAACGGCTAACTATGGCTACACCTTC
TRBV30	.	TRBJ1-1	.	CAWSLTKNTEAFF	TGTGCCTGGAGCCTCACTAAGAACACTGAAGCTTTCTTT
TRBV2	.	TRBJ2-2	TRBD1	CASTETGGRTGELFF	TGTGCCAGCACCGAGACAGGGGGCCGTACCGGGGAGCTGTTTTTT
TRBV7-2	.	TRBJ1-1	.	CASSLVPNTEAFF	TGTGCCAGCAGCTTAGTACCGAACACTGAAGCTTTCTTT
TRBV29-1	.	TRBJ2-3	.	CSVSKTGTDTQYF	TGCAGCGTCTCAAAAACAGGCACAGATACGCAGTATTTT
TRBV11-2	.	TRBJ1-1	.	CASSALALSQGQDFF	TGTGCCAGCAGCGCGTTGGCGCTCTCGCAGGGTCAAGATTTCTTT
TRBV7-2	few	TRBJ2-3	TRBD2	CASSLGGAGGRDTQYF	TGTGCCAGCAGCTTAGGTGGAGCGGGGGGGCGAGATACGCAGTATTTT
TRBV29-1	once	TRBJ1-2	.	CSAQQGGSFGYTF	TGCAGCGCCCAACAGGGAGGCTCTTTTGGCTACACCTTC
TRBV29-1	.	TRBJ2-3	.	CSVDRGTDTQYF	TGCAGCGTTGACCGGGGTACAGATACGCAGTATTTT
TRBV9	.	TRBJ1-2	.	CASSVEFRAGYTF	TGTGCCAGCAGCGTAGAGTTCAGGGCTGGCTACACCTTC
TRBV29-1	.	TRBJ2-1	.	CSGAQPPGSNEQFF	TGCAGCGGGGCCCAACCTCCGGGGTCAAATGAGCAGTTCTTC
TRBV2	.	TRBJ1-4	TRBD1	CASRTRTGANEKLFF	TGTGCCAGCAGAACAAGGACAGGGGCTAATGAAAAACTGTTTTTT
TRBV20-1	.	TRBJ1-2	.	CSAREGGYTF	TGCAGTGCTAGAGAAGGGGGCTACACCTTC
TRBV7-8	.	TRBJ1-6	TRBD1	CASSFLPGGNSPLHF	TGTGCCAGCAGCTTTTTACCAGGGGGAAATTCACCCCTCCACTTT
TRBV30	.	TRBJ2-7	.	CAWSPRTSGGGEQYF	TGTGCCTGGAGCCCCCGAACGTCAGGAGGGGGCGAGCAGTACTTC
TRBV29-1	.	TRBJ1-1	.	CSVVSLPKNTEAFF	TGCAGCGTTGTTTCTTTACCTAAGAACACTGAAGCTTTCTTT
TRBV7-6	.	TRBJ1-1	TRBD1	CASSLTGGNTEAFF	TGTGCCAGCAGCTTAACAGGGGGGAACACTGAAGCTTTCTTT
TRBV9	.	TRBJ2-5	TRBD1	CASSVDGTGKETQYF	TGTGCCAGCAGCGTAGATGGGACAGGGAAAGAGACCCAGTACTTC
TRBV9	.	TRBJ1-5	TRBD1	CASSVTGGANQPQHF	TGTGCCAGCAGCGTCACAGGGGGCGCGAACCAGCCCCAGCATTTT
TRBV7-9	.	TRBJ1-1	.	CASSLAQGRNTEAFF	TGTGCCAGCAGCTTAGCGCAGGGCAGGAACACTGAAGCTTTCTTT
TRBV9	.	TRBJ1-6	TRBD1	CASSGSGTGFRLHF	TGTGCCAGCAGCGGATCCGGGACAGGGTTTCGCCTCCACTTT
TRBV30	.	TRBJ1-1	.	CAWTFRGARNTEAFF	TGTGCCTGGACCTTCCGAGGGGCGAGGAACACTGAAGCTTTCTTT
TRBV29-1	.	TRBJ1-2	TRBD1	CSAPGGSYGYTF	TGCAGCGCCCCAGGGGGCTCCTATGGCTACACCTTC
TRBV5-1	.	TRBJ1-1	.	CASSGQGQNTEAFF	TGCGCCAGCTCGGGGCAGGGGCAGAACACTGAAGCTTTCTTT
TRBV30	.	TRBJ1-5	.	CAWSEVGHNQPQHF	TGTGCCTGGAGTGAGGTTGGGCACAATCAGCCCCAGCATTTT